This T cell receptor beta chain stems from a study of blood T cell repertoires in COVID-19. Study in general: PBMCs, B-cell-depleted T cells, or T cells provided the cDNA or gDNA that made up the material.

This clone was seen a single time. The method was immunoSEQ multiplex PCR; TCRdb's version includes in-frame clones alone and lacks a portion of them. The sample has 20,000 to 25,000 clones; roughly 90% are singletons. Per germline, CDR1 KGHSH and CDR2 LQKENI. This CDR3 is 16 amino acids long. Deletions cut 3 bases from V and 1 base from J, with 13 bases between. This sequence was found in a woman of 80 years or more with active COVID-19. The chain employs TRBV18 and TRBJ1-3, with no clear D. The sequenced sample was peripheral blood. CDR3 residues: CASSPGSVRSGNTIYF. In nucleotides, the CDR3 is TGTGCCAGCTCACCTGGGAGCGTGAGGTCTGGAAACACCATATATTTT. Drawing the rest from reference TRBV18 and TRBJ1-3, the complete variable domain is NAGVMQNPRHLVRRRGQEARLRCSPMKGHSHVYWYRQLPEEGLKFMVYLQKENIIDESGMPKERFSAEFPKEGPSILRIQQVVRGDSAAYFCASSPGSVRSGNTIYFGEGSWLTVV.